The 19 T cell receptor beta chains presented below share a single source sample, sequenced in a study of cytomegalovirus exposure and HLA in healthy donors. Amplification used 60 Vbeta primers and 13 Jbeta primers. The table came from immunoSEQ multiplex PCR; TCRdb's copy has only in-frame clones and leaves some out. The sample has approximately 110,000 clones, and its top ten clones hold 1%. The sample was PBMCs. The receptor set was obtained from a man younger than 35 in good health and CMV-seronegative.

The J gene is TRBJ1-1, the V gene TRBV7-4; perhaps TRBD1 as D (6 bases). CDR3 length: 15 amino acids. The V gene lost 1 base and the J gene lost 0 bases, with 9 bases spanning the gap. CDR1 and CDR2 from the germline V gene are SGHVT and SQSDAQ. The CDR3 DNA reads as TGTGCCAGCAGCTTAGTCAGGGGACTGAACACTGAAGCTTTCTTT. Protein sequence: CASSLVRGLNTEAFF. Based on the CDR3 plus reference TRBV7-4 and TRBJ1-1, the full variable domain is GAGVSQSPRYKVAKRGRDVALRCDSISGHVTLYWYRQTLGQGSEVLTYSQSDAQRDKSGRPSGRFSAERPERSVSTLKIQRTEQGDSAVYLCASSLVRGLNTEAFFGQGTRLTVV.

J is TRBJ2-3 and V is TRBV29-1; maybe TRBD1 (6 bases). Germline CDR1 SQVTM, CDR2 ANQGSEA. Trimming removed 4 bases from V and 9 bases from J, with 23 bases in between. The CDR3 extends over 15 amino acids. This CDR3 reads CSVGPGTPEKNTQYF. CDR3 coding DNA: TGCAGCGTTGGGCCCGGGACACCCGAAAAGAACACGCAGTATTTT.

V is TRBV30 and J is TRBJ1-2, with D maybe TRBD1 (5 bases). Germline CDR1 reads GTSNPN; CDR2 reads SVGIG (reference sequence). This CDR3 has 13 residues. The ends were cut back, 0 bases at V and 6 bases at J, with 11 bases in the middle. CDR3 in DNA: TGTGCCTGGAGTGTAGCCAGGGATCATGGCTACACCTTC. Translated: CAWSVARDHGYTF.

The chain employs TRBV11-2 and TRBJ1-2; D gene uncertain. The CDR3 consists of 11 residues. V was shortened by 3 bases and J by 8 bases, with 7 bases between the two germline ends. Per germline, CDR1 SGHAT and CDR2 FQNNGV. The DNA of the CDR3 is TGTGCCAGCAGCTTTGCGGGGGGCTACACCTTC. As protein: CASSFAGGYTF.

The genes are TRBV7-2 and TRBJ2-7, with D unresolved. V was trimmed by 2 bases and J by 2 bases, leaving 13 bases between them. Germline loops: CDR1 SGHTA, CDR2 FQGNSA. This CDR3 spans 15 amino acids. The CDR3 protein is CASSLSQTRTYEQYF. In DNA form, the CDR3 reads TGTGCCAGCAGCTTATCACAGACGAGAACCTACGAGCAGTACTTC.

Here the CDR3 DNA reads TGCGCCAGCAGTGAGACGACATACGGGGAGCTGTTTTTT. Protein: CASSETTYGELFF. The chain carries TRBV10-1 and TRBJ2-2; D is ambiguous. The CDR3 has 13 residues. The germline gives CDR1 WNHNN, CDR2 SYGVQD (reference sequence). Trimming pared 2 bases from V and 7 bases from J, leaving 8 bases between.

V gene TRBV7-9 combines with J gene TRBJ2-7; perhaps TRBD2 as D (6 bases). In germline, CDR1 is SEHNR, CDR2 FQNEAQ (reference sequence). CDR3 length: 17 amino acids. Trimming removed 2 bases from V and 6 bases from J, with 23 bases in between. As DNA, the CDR3 is TGTGCCAGCAGCTTACAGAAAGGAGGGACTCTTGTCTCCGAGCAGTACTTC. Encoded protein: CASSLQKGGTLVSEQYF.

The chain employs TRBV6-4 and TRBJ2-3, with 13 positions matching TRBD2. Looked up from germline, CDR1 is MRHNA and CDR2 is SNTAGT. Trimming removed 0 bases from V and 3 bases from J; junction bases left unmatched: 9. The CDR3 consists of 19 residues. CDR3 sequence: CASSDSNSKGLAGTDTQYF. The CDR3 region has the DNA TGTGCCAGCAGTGACTCGAATTCAAAGGGACTAGCGGGAACAGATACGCAGTATTTT.

CDR3 loop: CASSLYGPAAGNTIYF. CDR3 DNA: TGCGCCAGCAGCTTGTATGGCCCAGCGGCTGGAAACACCATATATTTT. The rearrangement links TRBV5-1 to TRBJ1-3; D remains ambiguous. Trimming shortened V by 1 base and J by 2 bases, and 13 bases separated the two germline ends. Germline assignment: CDR1 SGHRS and CDR2 YFSETQ. There are 16 residues in the CDR3.

The V gene is TRBV18, the J gene TRBJ1-2, with D possibly being TRBD1 (6 bases). Germline CDR1 and CDR2: KGHSH and LQKENI. V was shortened by 1 base and J by 3 bases, with 15 bases between the two germline ends. CDR3 size: 16 residues. DNA for the CDR3: TGTGCCAGCTCACCACTCTCAGGGGCTGCGGACTATGGCTACACCTTC. Protein sequence: CASSPLSGAADYGYTF.

The rearrangement joins TRBV11-2 to TRBJ1-4, with 7 bases matching TRBD1. Germline assignment: CDR1 SGHAT and CDR2 FQNNGV. V shed 5 bases and J 7 bases; nucleotides not matched to a gene: 7. This CDR3 has 14 amino acids. The CDR3: CASSLTGAGEKLFF. CDR3 bases: TGTGCCAGCAGCCTAACAGGGGCGGGTGAAAAACTGTTTTTT.

The chain joins TRBV5-5 to TRBJ1-5; TRBD1 aligns across 8 bases. Unmatched junction bases numbered 12, after V lost 4 bases and J lost 0 bases. CDR1 and CDR2 from the germline V gene are SGHKS and YYEKEE (reference sequence). The CDR3 extends over 18 amino acids. This CDR3 reads CASSHKMTGVDSNQPQHF. DNA of the CDR3: TGTGCCAGCAGCCACAAGATGACAGGGGTGGATAGCAATCAGCCCCAGCATTTT.

The chain joins TRBV4-1 to TRBJ2-1; 13 bases map to TRBD2. The junction had 11 bases not matched to a gene; V was cut back by 3 bases and J by 0 bases. Germline CDR1 reads MGHRA; CDR2 reads YSYEKL. The CDR3 sequence is 20 residues long. The CDR3 protein is CASSHPTGTSGTSSYNEQFF. CDR3 DNA sequence: TGCGCCAGCAGCCACCCTACGGGGACTAGCGGGACAAGCTCCTACAATGAGCAGTTCTTC.

The rearrangement uses TRBV2 and TRBJ1-1; D is unclear. V gave up 5 bases and J gave up 1 base, with 8 bases separating them. Looked up from germline, CDR1 is SNHLY and CDR2 is FYNNEI. There are 13 residues in the CDR3. The CDR3 here is CASSLGRNTEAFF. CDR3 nucleotides: TGTGCCAGCAGTTTGGGCAGGAACACTGAAGCTTTCTTT.

V is TRBV7-2 and J is TRBJ1-2; D is uncertain. V was trimmed by 2 bases and J by 4 bases, leaving 14 bases between them. Germline V gene sequence: CDR1 SGHTA, CDR2 FQGNSA. The CDR3 runs 15 residues. The DNA of the CDR3 is TGTGCCAGCAGCTTAAGCGGGGAAGCCCCCTATGGCTACACCTTC. It codes for CASSLSGEAPYGYTF.

V is TRBV7-9 and J is TRBJ1-1; D is unclear. V lost 1 base and J 10 bases, leaving 16 bases between the germline ends. This CDR3 contains 14 residues. Per germline, CDR1 SEHNR and CDR2 FQNEAQ (reference sequence). CDR3 amino acids: CASSLEHPASAAFF. The DNA for the CDR3 is TGTGCCAGCAGCTTAGAACATCCGGCCAGCGCAGCTTTCTTT. Using reference TRBV7-9 and TRBJ1-1 for the parts outside the CDR3, the full variable domain is DTGVSQNPRHKITKRGQNVTFRCDPISEHNRLYWYRQTLGQGPEFLTYFQNEAQLEKSRLLSDRFSAERPKGSFSTLEIQRTEQGDSAMYLCASSLEHPASAAFFGQGTRLTVV.

The J gene is TRBJ2-3, the V gene TRBV29-1, with a tentative D call TRBD1 (6 bases). The CDR3 loop spans 12 amino acids. In germline, CDR1 is SQVTM, CDR2 ANQGSEA. V lost 5 bases to trimming and J lost 2 bases, with 8 bases between them. The CDR3 region has the DNA TGCAGCGTTAGGACAGACACAGATACGCAGTATTTT. It yields the protein CSVRTDTDTQYF.

CDR3 loop: CASSPSGQNTEAFF. In nucleotides, the CDR3 is TGTGCCAGCAGTCCCTCTGGACAAAACACTGAAGCTTTCTTT. The J gene is TRBJ1-1, the V gene TRBV28, with D possibly TRBD1 on 5 matching bases. The V gene lost 5 bases and the J gene lost 2 bases, with 12 bases spanning the gap. Germline CDR1 is MDHEN and CDR2 is SYDVKM. This CDR3 is built from 14 residues.

The chain carries TRBV2 and TRBJ2-4; D possibly corresponds to TRBD1 (8 bases). V gave up 5 bases and J gave up 6 bases, with 14 bases separating them. The CDR3 runs to 14 residues. CDR1 SNHLY and CDR2 FYNNEI come from the germline V gene. In DNA form, the CDR3 reads TGTGCCAGCAGTAAACAGGGGGAGGGAAACATTCAGTACTTC. Encoded protein: CASSKQGEGNIQYF.